The present entry profiles one T cell receptor beta chain with its context. This sample stems from a study of blood T cell dynamics during melanoma immunotherapy. As to time point: week 3, after first cycle of checkpoint inhibitor. Sampling occurred pretreatment (T0) and at week 3 (W3), after cycle one of checkpoint blockade. A fixed DNA input of about 0.35 ug was used per bulk PBMC sample. Using immunoSEQ multiplex PCR, the repertoire was profiled, and TCRdb retains in-frame clones only, with some absent. The data hold roughly 30,000 clones, with around 80% observed a single time. Germline CDR1 is SGHNT and CDR2 is YYREEE (reference sequence). V lost 0 bases, J lost 4 bases, and 7 bases lay in between. This CDR3 is 14 amino acids long.

The material was blood, obtained from a patient treated with checkpoint blockade. This chain connects TRBV5-4 to TRBJ1-4; D gene uncertain. The TCR sequence derives from a human donor with melanoma. The CDR3 is CASSLDNLNEKLFF. Written as DNA, the CDR3 is TGTGCCAGCAGCTTGGACAACCTTAATGAAAAACTGTTTTTT.